These T cell receptor beta chains were read from a single sample in a study of Ad26.COV2.S vaccination and SARS-CoV-2 variants. Clones were sequenced by immunoSEQ multiplex PCR, and TCRdb holds only the in-frame ones, with some missing. The sample yields 300,000 to 350,000 clones, roughly 90% seen once. Sample: peripheral blood, taken in a trial of Ad26.COV2.S vaccine versus placebo. All receptors derive from a person between 18 and 59 years old who received the Ad26.COV2.S COVID-19 vaccine or a placebo. Each CDR3 is given with its conserved first and last residue. Fields, in order: CDR3 DNA, CDR3 protein, V gene, D gene, J gene, clone size. The D gene is left open where the match is weak. The size field is filled for only some rows; it gives once, few, many or a size class.

CDR3nt: TGTGCCAGCAGCTTAGAAATCGCCGGGAGGGACGCCCGCCTGAACAATGAGCAGTTCTTC; CDR3aa: CASSLEIAGRDARLNNEQFF; v_gene: TRBV11-3; d_gene: TRBD2; j_gene: TRBJ2-1; abundance: .
CDR3nt: TGCGCCAGCAGCCAAGACAGGGTAGAAGCTTTCTTT; CDR3aa: CASSQDRVEAFF; v_gene: TRBV4-1; d_gene: .; j_gene: TRBJ1-1; abundance: .
CDR3nt: TGTGCCAGCAGCCTACATAGCAATCAGCCCCAGCATTTT; CDR3aa: CASSLHSNQPQHF; v_gene: TRBV6-2/TRBV6-3; d_gene: .; j_gene: TRBJ1-5; abundance: once
CDR3nt: TGTGCCGTGGGGCGGCGGGGAGAAAAACTGTTTTTT; CDR3aa: CAVGRRGEKLFF; v_gene: TRBV6-6; d_gene: .; j_gene: TRBJ1-4; abundance: .
CDR3nt: TGTGCCAGCAGCCGTAAGCCTAGCGAACAGTACAATGAGCAGTTCTTC; CDR3aa: CASSRKPSEQYNEQFF; v_gene: TRBV14; d_gene: .; j_gene: TRBJ2-1; abundance: .
CDR3nt: TGTGCCAGGGTCGGCGGCACAGATACGCAGTATTTT; CDR3aa: CARVGGTDTQYF; v_gene: TRBV2; d_gene: .; j_gene: TRBJ2-3; abundance: .
CDR3nt: TGTGCCAGCAGCCAATCCACCAACGGGCTGTTTTTT; CDR3aa: CASSQSTNGLFF; v_gene: TRBV3-1/TRBV3-2; d_gene: .; j_gene: TRBJ1-4; abundance: .
CDR3nt: TGTGCCTGGATGGGCTTAACTAGCGGGGGAGGTCATACGCAGTATTTT; CDR3aa: CAWMGLTSGGGHTQYF; v_gene: TRBV30; d_gene: TRBD2; j_gene: TRBJ2-3; abundance: .
CDR3nt: TGTGCCAGCAGCACCGGGACAGCCATTGAAGCTTTCTTT; CDR3aa: CASSTGTAIEAFF; v_gene: TRBV12-3/TRBV12-4; d_gene: TRBD1; j_gene: TRBJ1-1; abundance: .
CDR3nt: TGTGCCAGTAGTAAGCAGGGCCGAGGTCCCTACGAGCAGTACTTC; CDR3aa: CASSKQGRGPYEQYF; v_gene: TRBV19; d_gene: .; j_gene: TRBJ2-7; abundance: .
CDR3nt: TGTGCCAGCAGCTCGGGACAGAACTATGGCTACACCTTC; CDR3aa: CASSSGQNYGYTF; v_gene: TRBV5-6; d_gene: TRBD1; j_gene: TRBJ1-2; abundance: .
CDR3nt: TGTGCCAGCACCAGGGACAGTTACACAGCTAACTATGGCTACACCTTC; CDR3aa: CASTRDSYTANYGYTF; v_gene: TRBV27; d_gene: TRBD1; j_gene: TRBJ1-2; abundance: .
CDR3nt: TGTGCCAGCAGCTTAGGGCAGGGGAGTAAGACCCAGTACTTC; CDR3aa: CASSLGQGSKTQYF; v_gene: TRBV7-2; d_gene: .; j_gene: TRBJ2-5; abundance: many